This TCR beta chain was obtained from a study of vaccination and CD4 T cells after COVID-19. General observations from the study: From around 20 to 38, the median of SARS-CoV-2-reactive clonotypes rose without reaching significance.

This CDR3 region has 15 residues. The germline V gene has CDR1 MNHNS and CDR2 SASEGT. Trimming pared 3 bases from V and 4 bases from J, leaving 13 bases between. As for treatment: approximately 10-day PBMC culture with coronavirus spike peptide pools or control peptides (ViraFEST assay). Each well received a few million PBMCs, cultured with 7.5 to 10 IU/ml IL-2 and 10 ug/ml peptide pools. Sequenced with the Oncomine TCR Beta short-read assay was DNA taken from cultured CD4+ T cells. DNA came from CD4+ T cells after culture. MiXCR was run by TCRdb on the PCR reads, yielding one entry per CDR3 protein. The sample lists about 15,000 distinct CDR3 sequences, about 55% seen once, with approximately 6.9% in the top ten. As concerns this clonotype: The antigen is undetermined.

This TCR derives from a human donor who had recovered from COVID-19. The sequencing sample was made of CD4+ T cells from blood, cultured in vitro. The rearrangement links TRBV6-1 to TRBJ1-5; D possibly corresponds to TRBD1 (6 bases). The CDR3 here is CASSDRTEKNQPQHF. The CDR3 DNA is TGTGCCAGCAGTGACCGGACAGAAAAGAATCAGCCCCAGCATTTT.